This T cell receptor beta chain was identified in a study of OX40 agonist ivuxolimab in advanced cancers. Sequencing was performed with immunoSEQ multiplex PCR; in TCRdb, only in-frame clones are kept and a portion is missing. The table shows 75,000 to 90,000 clones, with 89% occurring only once. Germline V lookup: CDR1 SGHRS, CDR2 YFSETQ. The CDR3 runs 15 residues. V was clipped by 3 bases and J by 3 bases; unmatched bases: 7. This TCR came from an adult with an advanced solid tumor such as melanoma, head and neck, liver or kidney cancer. This chain joins TRBV5-1 and TRBJ2-5; 8 bases align to TRBD1. Sample: CD4+ or CD8+ T cells sorted from blood, taken in a trial of the OX40 agonist ivuxolimab. The CDR3 coding sequence is TGCGCCAGCAGCTCACTTGGGACAGGAGAAGAGACCCAGTACTTC. Protein: CASSSLGTGEETQYF.